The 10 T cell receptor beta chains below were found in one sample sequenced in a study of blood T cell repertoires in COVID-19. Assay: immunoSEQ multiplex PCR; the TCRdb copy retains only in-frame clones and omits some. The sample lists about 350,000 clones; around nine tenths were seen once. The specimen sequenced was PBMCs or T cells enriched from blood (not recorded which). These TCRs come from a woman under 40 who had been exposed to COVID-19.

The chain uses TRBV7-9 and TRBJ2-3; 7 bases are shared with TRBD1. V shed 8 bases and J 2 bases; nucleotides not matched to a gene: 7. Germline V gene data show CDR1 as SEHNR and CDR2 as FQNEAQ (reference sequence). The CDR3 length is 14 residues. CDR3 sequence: CASYGGQVTDTQYF. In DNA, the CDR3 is TGTGCCAGCTATGGCGGACAGGTCACAGATACGCAGTATTTT.

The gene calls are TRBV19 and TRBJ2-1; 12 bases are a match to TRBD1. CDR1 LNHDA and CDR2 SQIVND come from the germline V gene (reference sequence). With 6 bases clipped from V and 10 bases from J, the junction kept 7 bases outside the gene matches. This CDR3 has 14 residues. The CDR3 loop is CASSTGQGAREQFF. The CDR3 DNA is TGTGCCAGTAGCACGGGACAGGGGGCGCGGGAGCAGTTCTTC.

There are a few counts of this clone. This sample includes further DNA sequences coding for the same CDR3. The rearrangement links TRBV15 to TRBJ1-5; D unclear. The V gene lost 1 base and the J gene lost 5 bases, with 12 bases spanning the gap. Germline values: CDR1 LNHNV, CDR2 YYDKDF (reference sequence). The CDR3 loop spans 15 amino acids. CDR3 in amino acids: CATSRAGDRDQPQHF. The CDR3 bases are TGTGCCACCAGCAGAGCGGGAGATAGGGATCAGCCCCAGCATTTT.

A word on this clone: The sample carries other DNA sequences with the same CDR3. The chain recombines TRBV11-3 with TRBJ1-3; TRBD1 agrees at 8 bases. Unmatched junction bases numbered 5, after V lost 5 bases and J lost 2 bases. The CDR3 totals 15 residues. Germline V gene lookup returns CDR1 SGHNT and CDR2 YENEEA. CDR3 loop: CASSPGQGPGNTIYF. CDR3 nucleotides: TGTGCCAGCAGCCCAGGACAGGGCCCTGGAAACACCATATATTTT.

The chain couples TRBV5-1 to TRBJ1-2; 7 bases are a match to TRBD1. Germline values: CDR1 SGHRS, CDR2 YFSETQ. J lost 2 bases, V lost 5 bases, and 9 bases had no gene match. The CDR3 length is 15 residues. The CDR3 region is CASSTGTALNYGYTF. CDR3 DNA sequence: TGCGCCAGCAGTACCGGGACAGCACTGAACTATGGCTACACCTTC.

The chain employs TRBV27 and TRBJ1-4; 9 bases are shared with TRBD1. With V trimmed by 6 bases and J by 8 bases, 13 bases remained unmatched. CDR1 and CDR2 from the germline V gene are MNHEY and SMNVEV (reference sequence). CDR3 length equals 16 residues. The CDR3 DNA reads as TGTGCCAGCAGCAATACTCCGGGACAGGGATCCGAAAAACTGTTTTTT. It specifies CASSNTPGQGSEKLFF.

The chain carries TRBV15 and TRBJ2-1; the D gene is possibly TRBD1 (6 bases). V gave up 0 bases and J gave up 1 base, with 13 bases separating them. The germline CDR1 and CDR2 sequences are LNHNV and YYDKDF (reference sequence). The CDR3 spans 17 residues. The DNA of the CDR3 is TGTGCCACCAGCAGAGAGCCTACAGGGAGATCCTACAATGAGCAGTTCTTC. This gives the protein CATSREPTGRSYNEQFF.

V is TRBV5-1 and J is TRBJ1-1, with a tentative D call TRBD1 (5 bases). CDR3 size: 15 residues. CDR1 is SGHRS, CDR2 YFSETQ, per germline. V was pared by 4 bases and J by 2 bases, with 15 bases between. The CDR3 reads CASSGRQNLNTEAFF. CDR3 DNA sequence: TGCGCCAGCAGCGGCCGACAGAACCTTAACACTGAAGCTTTCTTT.

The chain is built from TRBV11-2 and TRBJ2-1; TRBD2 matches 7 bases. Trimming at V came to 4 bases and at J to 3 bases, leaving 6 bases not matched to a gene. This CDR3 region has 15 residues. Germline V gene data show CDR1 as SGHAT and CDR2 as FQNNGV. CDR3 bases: TGTGCCAGCAGCTCCTATTCGGGAGGCTACAATGAGCAGTTCTTC. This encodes CASSSYSGGYNEQFF. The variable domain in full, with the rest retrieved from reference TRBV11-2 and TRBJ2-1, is EAGVAQSPRYKIIEKRQSVAFWCNPISGHATLYWYQQILGQGPKLLIQFQNNGVVDDSQLPKDRFSAERLKGVDSTLKIQPAKLEDSAVYLCASSSYSGGYNEQFFGPGTRLTVL.

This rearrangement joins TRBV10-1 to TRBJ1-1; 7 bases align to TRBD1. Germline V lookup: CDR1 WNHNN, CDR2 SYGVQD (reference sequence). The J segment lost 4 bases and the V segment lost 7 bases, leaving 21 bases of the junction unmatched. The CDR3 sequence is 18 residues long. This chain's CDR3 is CASTLWEPGQWRITEAFF. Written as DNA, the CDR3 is TGCGCCAGCACCCTCTGGGAACCGGGACAGTGGAGAATCACTGAAGCTTTCTTT.